The 21 T cell receptor beta chains in this list originate from one sample, sequenced in a study of blood T cell repertoires in COVID-19 (dated by TCRdb to about 2020). The library came from the immunoSEQ multiplex PCR assay. Entries here come from immuneACCESS through TCRdb and include only in-frame sequences with V and J called. Some clones fail to appear in such tables; in the studies checked, an unresolved V gene covers under half of the shortfall, and the cause of the remainder is unknown. Counted in this sample were 120,000 or so clones; 65% to 90% of them appeared once. Approximately 6.6% of the sample goes to the ten largest clones. The sample consisted of peripheral blood. These receptor sequences come from a man older than 75 with active or convalescent COVID-19.

The V call is TRBV10-3, the J call TRBJ1-2; D gene uncertain. The CDR3 sequence is 13 residues long. From germline, CDR1 is ENHRY and CDR2 SYGVKD. Trimming removed 0 bases from V and 6 bases from J, with 8 bases in between. CDR3 sequence reads: CAISESEGDGYTF. The CDR3 DNA follows: TGTGCCATCAGTGAGTCGGAAGGAGATGGCTACACCTTC.

The chain combines TRBV19 with TRBJ1-6; TRBD1 matches 7 bases. The CDR3 contains 13 residues. Germline V CDR1 and CDR2: LNHDA, SQIVND (reference sequence). V dropped 9 bases and J dropped 7; count of bases not matched to a gene: 6. CDR3 amino acids: CASSTGANSPLHF. The CDR3 bases are TGTGCCAGCTCAACAGGGGCGAATTCACCCCTCCACTTT.

The rearrangement joins TRBV4-1 to TRBJ1-2, with 8 bases identical to TRBD1. Trimming took 1 base from V and 3 from J; bases not matched to a gene: 4. Germline loops: CDR1 MGHRA, CDR2 YSYEKL. This CDR3 region has 15 residues. CDR3 bases: TGCGCCAGCAGCCAAGGACAGGGGAGGGACTATGGCTACACCTTC. Translated, it gives CASSQGQGRDYGYTF.

The rearrangement joins TRBV18 to TRBJ2-1; tentative D call: TRBD1 (6 bases). The germline V gene has CDR1 KGHSH and CDR2 LQKENI. This CDR3 is built from 13 residues. V lost 3 bases and J 9 bases, leaving 12 bases between the germline ends. The CDR3 here is CASSPALGGEQFF. The CDR3 region has the DNA TGTGCCAGCTCACCCGCGCTAGGGGGTGAGCAGTTCTTC.

J is TRBJ1-3 and V is TRBV3-1 (or the pseudogene TRBV3-2); 10 nucleotides align to TRBD1. The CDR3 is 19 amino acids. CDR1 LGHDT and CDR2 YNNKEL come from the germline V gene (reference sequence). The V and J ends lost 6 bases and 0 bases, in that order; junction bases with no gene match: 14. CDR3 DNA sequence: TGTGCCAGCAGTCTAACAGGACAGGGGGTCTTCTCCTCTGGAAACACCATATATTTT. It specifies CASSLTGQGVFSSGNTIYF.

This rearrangement joins TRBV5-1 to TRBJ2-4; D might be TRBD1 (6 bases). V was trimmed by 4 bases and J by 0 bases, leaving 17 bases between them. Germline loops: CDR1 SGHRS, CDR2 YFSETQ. The CDR3 sequence is 17 residues long. In nucleotides, the CDR3 is TGCGCCAGCAGCACAACTTTCGGGGACATAGCCAAAAACATTCAGTACTTC. Translating gives CASSTTFGDIAKNIQYF. Looking up the rest from reference TRBV5-1 and TRBJ2-4 gives the full variable domain: KAGVTQTPRYLIKTRGQQVTLSCSPISGHRSVSWYQQTPGQGLQFLFEYFSETQRNKGNFPGRFSGRQFSNSRSEMNVSTLELGDSALYLCASSTTFGDIAKNIQYFGAGTRLSVL.

This sequence joins TRBV7-3 and TRBJ2-7; the match to TRBD1 covers 9 bases. The germline gives CDR1 SGHTA, CDR2 FQGTGA. The CDR3 totals 13 residues. The trim removed 5 bases at V and 3 bases at J, leaving 2 bases unmatched. This chain's CDR3 is CASSTDRGYEQYF. The CDR3 DNA is TGTGCCAGCAGCACGGACAGGGGCTACGAGCAGTACTTC.

The chain couples TRBV18 to TRBJ1-1; 7 positions match TRBD1. Germline CDR1 reads KGHSH; CDR2 reads LQKENI. With 4 bases clipped from V and 5 bases from J, the junction kept 7 bases outside the gene matches. This CDR3 has 14 residues. Here the CDR3 DNA reads TGTGCCAGCTCACTAGGGGCAGGGGGGACTGAAGCTTTCTTT. It encodes CASSLGAGGTEAFF.

The rearrangement uses TRBV29-1 and TRBJ2-7; TRBD2 aligns across 13 bases. With V trimmed by 6 bases and J by 2 bases, 4 bases remained unmatched. The CDR3 runs to 14 residues. Germline CDR1 is SQVTM and CDR2 is ANQGSEA. CDR3 sequence reads: CSVLTSGRTYEQYF. The DNA of the CDR3 is TGCAGCGTACTGACTAGCGGGAGGACCTACGAGCAGTACTTC.

This clone was counted a single time. The CDR3 DNA is TGTGCCAGTAGTGGATCGACAGGGTACTACAATGAGCAGTTCTTC. Amino acids: CASSGSTGYYNEQFF. The chain couples TRBV19 to TRBJ2-1; TRBD1 matches at 7 bases. The CDR3 is made up of 15 amino acids. The germline V gene encodes CDR1 LNHDA and CDR2 SQIVND (reference sequence). V dropped 5 bases and J dropped 3; count of bases not matched to a gene: 7.

The chain uses TRBV11-2 and TRBJ1-5; 11 bases are shared with TRBD1. The CDR3 is 16 residues long. V lost 1 base to trimming and J lost 2 bases; unmatched junction nucleotides: 1. Germline V CDR1 and CDR2: SGHAT, FQNNGV. This chain's CDR3 is CASSLGGQGGNQPQHF. CDR3 bases: TGTGCCAGCAGCTTAGGGGGACAGGGGGGCAATCAGCCCCAGCATTTT.

The rearrangement links TRBV11-3 to TRBJ2-1; 7 positions match TRBD2. The CDR3 contains 14 residues. Germline V gives CDR1 SGHNT, CDR2 YENEEA. Trimming removed 4 bases from V and 5 bases from J; junction bases left unmatched: 5. The DNA for the CDR3 is TGTGCCAGCAGCTCCCCGGCGGGAGACAATGAGCAGTTCTTC. Translation gives CASSSPAGDNEQFF.

The CDR3, as DNA: TGTGCAAGTCGCTTGGAGGACAGAAGAAGCTCCTACAATGAGCAGTTCTTC. Protein sequence: CASRLEDRRSSYNEQFF. This sequence joins TRBV12-2 and TRBJ2-1; the table's D call of TRBD1 was not tested on the DNA. TRBV12-2 is shown as a pseudogene. The CDR3 is 17 residues long.

This chain connects TRBV11-3 to TRBJ2-2; D is perhaps TRBD2 (5 bases). V was trimmed by 3 bases and J by 6 bases, leaving 14 bases between them. The CDR3 sequence is 15 residues long. CDR1 and CDR2 from the germline V gene are SGHNT and YENEEA. The CDR3 is CASSLRGHQAGELFF. CDR3 in DNA: TGTGCCAGCAGCTTGCGCGGGCACCAGGCCGGGGAGCTGTTTTTT.

The rearrangement uses TRBV28 and TRBJ1-1; D unresolved. V dropped 6 bases and J dropped 6 bases, with 11 bases sitting between them. CDR1 and CDR2 from the germline V gene are MDHEN and SYDVKM. The CDR3 has 12 residues. CDR3 in amino acids: CASRGPRAEAFF. CDR3 coding DNA: TGTGCCAGCAGGGGTCCTAGAGCTGAAGCTTTCTTT.

The DNA of the CDR3 is TGCGCCAGCACTCCGGGACACGCCTACGAGCAGTACTTC. It specifies CASTPGHAYEQYF. This chain connects TRBV5-1 to TRBJ2-7; tentatively, D is TRBD1 (6 bases). The CDR3 covers 13 residues. Trimming pared 6 bases from V and 2 bases from J, leaving 12 bases between. Germline lookup yields CDR1 SGHRS and CDR2 YFSETQ. The complete variable domain, with remaining parts taken from reference TRBV5-1 and TRBJ2-7, reads KAGVTQTPRYLIKTRGQQVTLSCSPISGHRSVSWYQQTPGQGLQFLFEYFSETQRNKGNFPGRFSGRQFSNSRSEMNVSTLELGDSALYLCASTPGHAYEQYFGPGTRLTVT.

This chain connects TRBV3-1 (or the pseudogene TRBV3-2) to TRBJ2-1; a possible D gene is TRBD1 (6 bases). CDR3 length: 14 residues. The V and J ends lost 3 bases and 9 bases respectively, with 15 bases between them. The V gene's germline CDR1 is LGHDT and CDR2 YNNKEL (reference sequence). CDR3 amino acids: CASSQAHRDTEQFF. CDR3 nucleotide sequence: TGTGCCAGCAGCCAGGCCCACAGGGATACTGAGCAGTTCTTC.

V and J are TRBV27 and TRBJ2-7, with 10 bases that match TRBD1. CDR1 is MNHEY and CDR2 is SMNVEV in the germline V gene (reference sequence). The CDR3 loop spans 16 amino acids. Trimming removed 5 bases from V and 3 bases from J; junction bases left unmatched: 10. CDR3 region: CASSRLPGQGYYEQYF. CDR3 coding DNA: TGTGCCAGCAGTCGACTTCCGGGACAGGGGTACTACGAGCAGTACTTC.

This clone was counted a single time. The chain carries TRBV5-4 and TRBJ1-5; D not certain. CDR1 and CDR2 (germline): SGHNT, YYREEE (reference sequence). The CDR3 has 12 residues. With 4 bases removed from V and 7 bases from J, the gap between germline ends came to 9 bases. The CDR3 DNA follows: TGTGCCAGCAGCATGTCCGGGCAGCCCCAGCATTTT. Its translation is CASSMSGQPQHF.

The J gene is TRBJ2-1, the V gene TRBV4-3; tentatively, D is TRBD1 (6 bases). V lost 0 bases and J 3 bases, leaving 18 bases between the germline ends. The CDR3 covers 18 residues. Germline CDR1 is LGHNA and CDR2 is YSLEER. The CDR3 protein is CASSQDSGQRLFYNEQFF. CDR3 DNA sequence: TGCGCCAGCAGCCAAGATTCGGGACAAAGGCTTTTCTACAATGAGCAGTTCTTC.

This clone was counted between two and nine times. The chain is built from TRBV19 and TRBJ1-5; perhaps TRBD1 as D (5 bases). The CDR3 contains 15 residues. Germline CDR1 reads LNHDA; CDR2 reads SQIVND (reference sequence). Trimming took off 6 bases at V and 3 bases at J, with 15 bases between the two ends. This CDR3 reads CASRYDRRINQPQHF. As DNA, the CDR3 is TGTGCCAGTAGGTATGACAGAAGAATCAATCAGCCCCAGCATTTT. Full variable domain (outside the CDR3, taken from reference TRBV19 and TRBJ1-5): DGGITQSPKYLFRKEGQNVTLSCEQNLNHDAMYWYRQDPGQGLRLIYYSQIVNDFQKGDIAEGYSVSREKKESFPLTVTSAQKNPTAFYLCASRYDRRINQPQHFGDGTRLSIL.